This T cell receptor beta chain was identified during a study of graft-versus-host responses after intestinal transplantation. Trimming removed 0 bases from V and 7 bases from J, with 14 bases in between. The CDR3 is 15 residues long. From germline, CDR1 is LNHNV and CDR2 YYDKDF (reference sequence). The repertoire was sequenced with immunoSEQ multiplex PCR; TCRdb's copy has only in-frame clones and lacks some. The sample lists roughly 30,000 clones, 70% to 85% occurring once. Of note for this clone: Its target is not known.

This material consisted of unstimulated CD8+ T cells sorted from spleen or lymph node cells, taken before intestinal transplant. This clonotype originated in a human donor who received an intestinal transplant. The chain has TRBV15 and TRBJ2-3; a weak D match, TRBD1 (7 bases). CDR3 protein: CATSRDRGTANTQYF. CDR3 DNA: TGTGCCACCAGCAGAGATCGGGGGACAGCTAATACGCAGTATTTT.